This TCR beta chain was documented in a study of identical twins. Study-wide results and limits: Beta clonotypes that were abundant in cord blood contained fewer insertions, a pattern absent from memory repertoires. Invariant populations such as MAIT and iNKT cells could partly muddle zero-insertion analyses.

This clonotype came up a few times. What it binds is not known. Germline-derived CDR1 and CDR2 are SGDLS and YYNGEE. V lost 0 bases, J lost 5 bases, and 18 bases lay in between. The CDR3 runs 16 residues. One entry per CDR3 protein results from TCRdb running MiXCR on the 5' RACE reads. The repertoire holds roughly 240,000 distinct CDR3 sequences, with roughly 7.5% as singletons. The sample also formed part of further work on yellow fever vaccine responses in identical twins.

The sequenced sample consisted of CD8+ T cells sorted from blood. V usage is TRBV9 and J usage is TRBJ2-7, with D possibly TRBD1 on 6 matching bases. This receptor was identified in a woman younger than 35 in good health. The CDR3 sequence is CASSVALRGPTDEQYF. Here the CDR3 DNA reads TGTGCCAGCAGCGTAGCTCTCAGGGGTCCGACGGACGAGCAGTACTTC. The complete variable domain, with remaining parts taken from reference TRBV9 and TRBJ2-7, reads DSGVTQTPKHLITATGQRVTLRCSPRSGDLSVYWYQQSLDQGLQFLIQYYNGEERAKGNILERFSAQQFPDLHSELNLSSLELGDSALYFCASSVALRGPTDEQYFGPGTRLTVT.